This note documents a single T cell receptor (beta chain) sequence. Its cognate antigen has yet to be identified. The record has no base qualities; no much larger clone is one base away. The same CDR3 arises from other DNA sequences in this sample as well. Whole blood was collected in K2EDTA tubes by collaborating institutions according to the institutions' own protocols. Collaborator samples were shipped for TCRbeta analysis as frozen whole blood, isolated PBMCs, or DNA extracted from either sample type. Including the terminal cysteine and phenylalanine, the CDR3 comprises 15 residues. Of the read, only the CDR3 DNA is kept; its 45 bases are in frame from base 1. Clipping removes 4 bases from V and 0 bases from J, with 6 as the unmatched junction base count. For CDR1 and CDR2, the germline V gene lists SGHRS and YFSETQ. The data belong to a study of blood T cell repertoires in COVID-19 (dated by TCRdb to 2020 to 2021). A note on the overall study: Collaborator samples came from the United States, Italy and Spain and covered acute and convalescent phases of COVID-19. The material from the prospective study consisted of cDNA or gDNA derived from T cells, B-cell-depleted T cells, or PBMCs. The repertoires were made available in a free public database intended to serve as a resource for research on the immune response to SARS-CoV-2. Deeply sampled blood TCRbeta repertoires from subjects exposed to, actively infected with, or recovered from COVID-19 were included in the dataset. The sample metadata nearly always contained a de-identified subject ID, COVID-19 status, age in years and sex. Where HLA class I and class II types were available, the types were taken from metadata supplied by the sample provider, not from assay-based typing. The samples were drawn from the first 160 participants of the ongoing ImmuneRACE study and from over a thousand subjects provided by 6 global collaborators.

Overall study outcomes, separate from this receptor: How much clinical and demographic metadata was included differed by source and by participant, and the metadata was provided uncurated.

TCRbeta CDR3 regions were amplified from genomic DNA by means of the immunoSEQ Assay, a bias-controlled multiplex PCR. The original methods were these. Within the assay, amplification of reference gene primers was used to estimate how many nucleated cells each sample contained. Sequence reads were collapsed and filtered to measure the absolute abundance of every unique TCRbeta CDR3 rearrangement. For each sample, productive Simpson clonality was calculated by taking the square root of Simpson's diversity index across productive rearrangements. This immuneACCESS table, as held by TCRdb, lists in-frame sequences with V and J called but not all clones. Of the missing ones, under half trace to an unresolved V gene in checked studies; the others have no known cause. V and J calls plus clone size are reproduced from that table; the DNA served to infer D and trimming. This sample gives a few hundred thousand clones in total; around 82% of them show up just once. Of the sample, roughly 1.1% is held by the ten largest clones.

Sequences were obtained from peripheral blood. The receptor chain draws on TRBV5-1 and TRBJ2-7; 8 of the junction bases match TRBD2. The receptor was derived from a woman aged 50 to 60 with acute or convalescent COVID-19. Here is the DNA: TGCGCCAGCAGCCTTACTAGCGGCGGCTCCTACGAGCAGTACTTC. Its protein reads: CASSLTSGGSYEQYF.